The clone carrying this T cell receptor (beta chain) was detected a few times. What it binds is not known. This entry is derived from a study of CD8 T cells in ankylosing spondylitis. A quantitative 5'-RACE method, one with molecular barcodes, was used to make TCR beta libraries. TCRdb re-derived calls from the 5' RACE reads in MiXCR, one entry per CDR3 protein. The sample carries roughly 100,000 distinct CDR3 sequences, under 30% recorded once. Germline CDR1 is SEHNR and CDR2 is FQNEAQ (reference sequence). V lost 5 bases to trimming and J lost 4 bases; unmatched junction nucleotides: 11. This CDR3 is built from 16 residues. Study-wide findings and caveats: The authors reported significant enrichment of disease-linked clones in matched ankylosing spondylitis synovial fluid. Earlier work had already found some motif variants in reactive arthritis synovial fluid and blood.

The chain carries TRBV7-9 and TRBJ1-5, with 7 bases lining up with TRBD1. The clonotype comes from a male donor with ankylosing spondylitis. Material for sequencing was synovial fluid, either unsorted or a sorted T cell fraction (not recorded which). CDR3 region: CASSDTKGQRNQPQHF. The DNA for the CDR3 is TGTGCCAGCAGCGATACTAAGGGACAGAGAAATCAGCCCCAGCATTTT.